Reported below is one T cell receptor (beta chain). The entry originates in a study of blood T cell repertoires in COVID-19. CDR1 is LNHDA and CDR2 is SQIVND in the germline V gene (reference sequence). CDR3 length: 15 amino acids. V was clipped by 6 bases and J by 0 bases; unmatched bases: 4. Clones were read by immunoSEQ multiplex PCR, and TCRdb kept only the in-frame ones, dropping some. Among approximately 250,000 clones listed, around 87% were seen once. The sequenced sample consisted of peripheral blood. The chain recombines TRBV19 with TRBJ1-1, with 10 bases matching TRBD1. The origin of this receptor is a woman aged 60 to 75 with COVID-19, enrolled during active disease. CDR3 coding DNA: TGTGCCAGTAGGGAGGACAGGGGGATGAACACTGAAGCTTTCTTT. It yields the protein CASREDRGMNTEAFF.